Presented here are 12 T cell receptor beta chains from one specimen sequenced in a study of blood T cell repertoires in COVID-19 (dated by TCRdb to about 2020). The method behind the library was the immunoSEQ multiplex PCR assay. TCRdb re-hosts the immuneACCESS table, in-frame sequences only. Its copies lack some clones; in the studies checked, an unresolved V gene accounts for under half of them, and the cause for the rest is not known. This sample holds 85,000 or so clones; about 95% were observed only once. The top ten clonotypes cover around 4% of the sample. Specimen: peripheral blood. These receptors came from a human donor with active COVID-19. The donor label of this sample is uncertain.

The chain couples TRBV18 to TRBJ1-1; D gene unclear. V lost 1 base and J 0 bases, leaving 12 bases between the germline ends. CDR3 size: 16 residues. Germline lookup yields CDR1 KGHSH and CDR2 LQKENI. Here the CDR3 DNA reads TGTGCCAGCTCACCACTGGCCGACACAATGAACACTGAAGCTTTCTTT. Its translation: CASSPLADTMNTEAFF.

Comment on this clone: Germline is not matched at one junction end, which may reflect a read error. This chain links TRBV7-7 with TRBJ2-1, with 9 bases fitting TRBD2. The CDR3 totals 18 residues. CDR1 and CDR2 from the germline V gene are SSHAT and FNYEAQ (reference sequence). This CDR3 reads CASSLGIGTSNVGNEQFF. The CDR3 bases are TGTGCTAGCAGCTTAGGAATCGGGACTAGCAATGTGGGGAATGAGCAGTTCTTC.

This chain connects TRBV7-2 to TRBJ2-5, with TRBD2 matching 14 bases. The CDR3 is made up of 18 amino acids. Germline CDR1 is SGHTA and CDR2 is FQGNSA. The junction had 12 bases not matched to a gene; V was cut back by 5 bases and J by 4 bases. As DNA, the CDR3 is TGTGCCAGCAGCGGAATAGGGACTAGCGGGAGACGGGGAGAGACCCAGTACTTC. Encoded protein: CASSGIGTSGRRGETQYF.

CDR3: CASSPPGSYNEQFF. The CDR3 DNA is TGCGCCAGCAGCCCCCCCGGGTCCTACAATGAGCAGTTCTTC. The chain links TRBV4-3 to TRBJ2-1; D remains unclear. CDR3 length: 14 amino acids. The germline V gene has CDR1 LGHNA and CDR2 YSLEER. V dropped 4 bases and J dropped 1 base, with 8 bases sitting between them.

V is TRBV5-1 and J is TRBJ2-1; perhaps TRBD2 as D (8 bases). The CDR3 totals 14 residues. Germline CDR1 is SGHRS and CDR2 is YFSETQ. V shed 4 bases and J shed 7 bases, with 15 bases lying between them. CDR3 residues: CASSPGGTENEQFF. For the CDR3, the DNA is TGCGCCAGCAGCCCGGGAGGGACAGAAAATGAGCAGTTCTTC.

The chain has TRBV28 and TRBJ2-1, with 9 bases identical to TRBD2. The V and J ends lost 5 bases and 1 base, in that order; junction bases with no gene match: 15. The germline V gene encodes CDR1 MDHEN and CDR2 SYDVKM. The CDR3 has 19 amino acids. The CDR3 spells CASSHSGTSYIGSYNEQFF. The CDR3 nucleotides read TGTGCCAGCAGTCATTCCGGGACTAGCTACATAGGGTCCTACAATGAGCAGTTCTTC.

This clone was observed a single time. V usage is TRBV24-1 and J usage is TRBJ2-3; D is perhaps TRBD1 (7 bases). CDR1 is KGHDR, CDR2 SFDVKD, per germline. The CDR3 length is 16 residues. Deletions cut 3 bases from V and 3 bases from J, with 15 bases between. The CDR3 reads CATSDGATGRTDTQYF. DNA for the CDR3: TGTGCCACCAGTGATGGGGCGACAGGGAGGACAGATACGCAGTATTTT.

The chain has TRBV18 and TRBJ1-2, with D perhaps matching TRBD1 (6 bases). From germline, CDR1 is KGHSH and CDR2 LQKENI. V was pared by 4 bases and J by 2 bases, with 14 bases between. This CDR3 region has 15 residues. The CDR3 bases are TGTGCCAGCTCACGTACAGGGTTAGGGAACTATGGCTACACCTTC. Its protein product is CASSRTGLGNYGYTF.

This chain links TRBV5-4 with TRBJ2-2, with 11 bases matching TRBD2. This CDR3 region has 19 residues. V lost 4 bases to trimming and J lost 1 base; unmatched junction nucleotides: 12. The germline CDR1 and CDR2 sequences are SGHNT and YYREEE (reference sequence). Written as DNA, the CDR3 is TGTGCCAGCAGCCCCCCTTGGCTAGCGGGAGGATTGAACACCGGGGAGCTGTTTTTT. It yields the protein CASSPPWLAGGLNTGELFF.

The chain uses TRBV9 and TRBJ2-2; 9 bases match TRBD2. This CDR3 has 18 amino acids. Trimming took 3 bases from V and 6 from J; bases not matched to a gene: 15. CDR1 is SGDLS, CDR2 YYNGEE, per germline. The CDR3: CASSDALVGGGGPGELFF. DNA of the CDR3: TGTGCCAGCAGCGACGCCCTTGTGGGCGGGGGGGGGCCCGGGGAGCTGTTTTTT.

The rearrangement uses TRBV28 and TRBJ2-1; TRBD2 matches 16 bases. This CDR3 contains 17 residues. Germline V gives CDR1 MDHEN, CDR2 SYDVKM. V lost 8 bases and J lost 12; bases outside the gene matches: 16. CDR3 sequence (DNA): TGTGCCAGCTGTCGCATCCCGGGACTAGCGGGAGGGCCTTTGCAGTTCTTC. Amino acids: CASCRIPGLAGGPLQFF.

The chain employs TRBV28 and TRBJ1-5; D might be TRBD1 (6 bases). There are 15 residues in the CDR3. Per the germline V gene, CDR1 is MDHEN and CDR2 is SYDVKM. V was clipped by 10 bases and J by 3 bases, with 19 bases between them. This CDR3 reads CATRSKTGFNQPQHF. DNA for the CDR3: TGTGCCACCCGTAGTAAGACAGGTTTCAATCAGCCCCAGCATTTT.